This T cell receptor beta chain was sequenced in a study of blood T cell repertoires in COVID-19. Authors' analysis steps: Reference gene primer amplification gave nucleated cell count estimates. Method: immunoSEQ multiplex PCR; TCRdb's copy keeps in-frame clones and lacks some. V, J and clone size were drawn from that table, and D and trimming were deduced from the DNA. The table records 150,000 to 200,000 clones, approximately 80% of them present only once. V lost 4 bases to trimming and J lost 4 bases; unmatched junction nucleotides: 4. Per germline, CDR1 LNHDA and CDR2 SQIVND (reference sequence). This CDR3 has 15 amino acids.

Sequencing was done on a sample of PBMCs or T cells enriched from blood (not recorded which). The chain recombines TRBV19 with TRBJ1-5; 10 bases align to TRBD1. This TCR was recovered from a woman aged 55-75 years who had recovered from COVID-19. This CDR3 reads CASSTRQGANQPQHF. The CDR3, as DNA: TGTGCCAGTAGTACCCGACAGGGGGCGAATCAGCCCCAGCATTTT.